This T cell receptor (beta chain) is drawn from a study of chemoradiotherapy in HPV16-positive cancers. Some clones are missing from TCRdb's copy, which holds only in-frame ones; the method was immunoSEQ multiplex PCR. The sample carries 13,000 or so clones, approximately 85% recorded once. CDR1 is SGHRS, CDR2 YFSETQ, per germline. The CDR3 is made up of 15 amino acids. J gave up 7 bases and V 0 bases, and 8 bases lay outside the gene matches. The chain has TRBV5-1 and TRBJ1-2; 8 bases line up with TRBD1. The sequencing used blood, collected from a patient who underwent chemoradiotherapy. This clonotype originated in a human donor with HPV-associated anogenital cancer. The CDR3 nucleotides are TGCGCCAGCAGCTTGGGAGGCAGGGGGCAATCTGGCTACACCTTC. Encoded protein: CASSLGGRGQSGYTF. Full variable domain (rest looked up from reference TRBV5-1 and TRBJ1-2): KAGVTQTPRYLIKTRGQQVTLSCSPISGHRSVSWYQQTPGQGLQFLFEYFSETQRNKGNFPGRFSGRQFSNSRSEMNVSTLELGDSALYLCASSLGGRGQSGYTFGSGTRLTVV.